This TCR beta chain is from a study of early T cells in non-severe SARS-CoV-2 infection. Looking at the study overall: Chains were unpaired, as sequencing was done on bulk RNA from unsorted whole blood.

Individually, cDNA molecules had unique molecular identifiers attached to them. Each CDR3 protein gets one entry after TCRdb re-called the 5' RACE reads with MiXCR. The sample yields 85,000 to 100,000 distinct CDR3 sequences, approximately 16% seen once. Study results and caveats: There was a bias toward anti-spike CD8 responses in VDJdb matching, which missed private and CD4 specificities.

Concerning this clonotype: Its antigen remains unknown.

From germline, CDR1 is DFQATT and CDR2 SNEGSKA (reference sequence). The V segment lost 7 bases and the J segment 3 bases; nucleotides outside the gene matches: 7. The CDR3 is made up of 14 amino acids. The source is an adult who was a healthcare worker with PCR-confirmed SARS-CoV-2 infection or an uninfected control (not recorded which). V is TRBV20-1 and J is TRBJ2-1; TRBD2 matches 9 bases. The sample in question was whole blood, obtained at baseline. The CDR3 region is CSVLAGPNYNEQFF. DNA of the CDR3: TGCAGTGTCCTAGCGGGACCTAACTACAATGAGCAGTTCTTC.